This T cell receptor beta chain was captured in a study of vaccination and CD4 T cells after COVID-19. The wider study: Spike peptides, overlapping and drawn from SARS-CoV-2, HCoV-NL63, HCoV-OC43 and HCoV-229E, were used to stimulate cells.

With the Oncomine TCR Beta short-read assay, DNA from cultured CD4+ T cells was sequenced. From the PCR reads, TCRdb called clonotypes with MiXCR, one entry per CDR3 protein. The top ten hold 17% of the sample, which has nearly 20,000 distinct CDR3 sequences, 60% to 85% seen once. Stated treatment: roughly 11-day PBMC culture with coronavirus spike peptide pools or control peptides (ViraFEST assay). In healthy vaccine recipients, nucleocapsid antibodies were negative before and after vaccination, showing no prior SARS-CoV-2 infection. Per-well cultures of millions of PBMCs received 9 to 10 IU/ml IL-2 and approximately 9.1 ug/ml peptide pools. Once cultured about eleven days, CD4+ T cells underwent isolation by negative selection. The length of the CDR3 is 16 residues. With V trimmed by 3 bases and J by 3 bases, 8 bases remained unmatched. Germline V CDR1 and CDR2: KGHDR, SFDVKD. Details on this clonotype: Its antigen is still unknown.

The chain has TRBV24-1 and TRBJ2-3; 7 bases align to TRBD2. The sample in question was CD4+ T cells from blood, cultured in vitro, obtained after SARS-CoV-2 vaccination. The sequence derives from a human donor who received a COVID-19 vaccine. CDR3 DNA: TGTGCCACCAGTGATAGGGGCGGGGGAAGGACAGATACGCAGTATTTT. This codes for CATSDRGGGRTDTQYF.